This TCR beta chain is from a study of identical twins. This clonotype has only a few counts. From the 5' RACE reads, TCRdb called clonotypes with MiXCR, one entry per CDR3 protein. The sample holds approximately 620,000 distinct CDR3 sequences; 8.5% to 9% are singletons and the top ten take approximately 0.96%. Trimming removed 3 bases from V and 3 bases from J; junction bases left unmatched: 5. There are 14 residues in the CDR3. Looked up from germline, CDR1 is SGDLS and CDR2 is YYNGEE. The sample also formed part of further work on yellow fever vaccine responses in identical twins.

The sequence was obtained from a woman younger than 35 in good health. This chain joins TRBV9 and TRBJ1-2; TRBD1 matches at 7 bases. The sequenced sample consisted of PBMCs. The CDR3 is CASSGGTADYGYTF. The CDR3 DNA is TGTGCCAGCAGCGGGGGGACAGCCGACTATGGCTACACCTTC.